This T cell receptor (beta chain) came from a study of blood T cell repertoires in COVID-19. Study as a whole: From T cells, B-cell-depleted T cells, or PBMCs came the material, which was cDNA or gDNA.

The CDR3 runs 14 residues. Trimming took 5 bases from V and 6 from J; bases not matched to a gene: 8. Germline lookup yields CDR1 SGHTA and CDR2 FQGNSA. Repertoires were generated with immunoSEQ multiplex PCR, while TCRdb's copy carries only in-frame clones and drops some. The sample carries fewer than 300,000 clones, around 82% recorded once. This clone was recorded once. The chain combines TRBV7-2 with TRBJ2-3; TRBD2 matches 7 bases. The sample taken for sequencing was peripheral blood. This receptor was identified in a person between 65 and 80 years old with COVID-19, enrolled during active disease. The CDR3 is CASSPAGGVDTQYF. The CDR3 region has the DNA TGTGCCAGCAGCCCCGCTGGGGGGGTGGATACGCAGTATTTT.